The TCR beta chain under discussion was sequenced for a study of T cell repertoires in cytomegalovirus infection. TCRdb itself ran the reads through MiXCR, one entry per CDR3 protein. This sample has about 890,000 distinct CDR3 sequences, with around 29% found just once. Notes on this clonotype: Its antigen is as yet unknown.

Trimming took 3 bases from V and 7 from J, leaving 13 bases between them. This CDR3 has 14 residues. This rearrangement joins TRBV12-3 or TRBV12-4 to TRBJ1-5; tentatively, D is TRBD1 (5 bases). This clonotype originated in a human donor in good health (CMV status not recorded). Some clones in this sample may be carry-over from other donors' samples. The source material was cultured CD8+ T cells from PBMCs, sampled from culture after CMV antigen stimulation. The CDR3 DNA follows: TGTGCCAGCAGTTTTAAAAGGGGTGGGCAGCCCCAGCATTTT. Protein sequence: CASSFKRGGQPQHF.